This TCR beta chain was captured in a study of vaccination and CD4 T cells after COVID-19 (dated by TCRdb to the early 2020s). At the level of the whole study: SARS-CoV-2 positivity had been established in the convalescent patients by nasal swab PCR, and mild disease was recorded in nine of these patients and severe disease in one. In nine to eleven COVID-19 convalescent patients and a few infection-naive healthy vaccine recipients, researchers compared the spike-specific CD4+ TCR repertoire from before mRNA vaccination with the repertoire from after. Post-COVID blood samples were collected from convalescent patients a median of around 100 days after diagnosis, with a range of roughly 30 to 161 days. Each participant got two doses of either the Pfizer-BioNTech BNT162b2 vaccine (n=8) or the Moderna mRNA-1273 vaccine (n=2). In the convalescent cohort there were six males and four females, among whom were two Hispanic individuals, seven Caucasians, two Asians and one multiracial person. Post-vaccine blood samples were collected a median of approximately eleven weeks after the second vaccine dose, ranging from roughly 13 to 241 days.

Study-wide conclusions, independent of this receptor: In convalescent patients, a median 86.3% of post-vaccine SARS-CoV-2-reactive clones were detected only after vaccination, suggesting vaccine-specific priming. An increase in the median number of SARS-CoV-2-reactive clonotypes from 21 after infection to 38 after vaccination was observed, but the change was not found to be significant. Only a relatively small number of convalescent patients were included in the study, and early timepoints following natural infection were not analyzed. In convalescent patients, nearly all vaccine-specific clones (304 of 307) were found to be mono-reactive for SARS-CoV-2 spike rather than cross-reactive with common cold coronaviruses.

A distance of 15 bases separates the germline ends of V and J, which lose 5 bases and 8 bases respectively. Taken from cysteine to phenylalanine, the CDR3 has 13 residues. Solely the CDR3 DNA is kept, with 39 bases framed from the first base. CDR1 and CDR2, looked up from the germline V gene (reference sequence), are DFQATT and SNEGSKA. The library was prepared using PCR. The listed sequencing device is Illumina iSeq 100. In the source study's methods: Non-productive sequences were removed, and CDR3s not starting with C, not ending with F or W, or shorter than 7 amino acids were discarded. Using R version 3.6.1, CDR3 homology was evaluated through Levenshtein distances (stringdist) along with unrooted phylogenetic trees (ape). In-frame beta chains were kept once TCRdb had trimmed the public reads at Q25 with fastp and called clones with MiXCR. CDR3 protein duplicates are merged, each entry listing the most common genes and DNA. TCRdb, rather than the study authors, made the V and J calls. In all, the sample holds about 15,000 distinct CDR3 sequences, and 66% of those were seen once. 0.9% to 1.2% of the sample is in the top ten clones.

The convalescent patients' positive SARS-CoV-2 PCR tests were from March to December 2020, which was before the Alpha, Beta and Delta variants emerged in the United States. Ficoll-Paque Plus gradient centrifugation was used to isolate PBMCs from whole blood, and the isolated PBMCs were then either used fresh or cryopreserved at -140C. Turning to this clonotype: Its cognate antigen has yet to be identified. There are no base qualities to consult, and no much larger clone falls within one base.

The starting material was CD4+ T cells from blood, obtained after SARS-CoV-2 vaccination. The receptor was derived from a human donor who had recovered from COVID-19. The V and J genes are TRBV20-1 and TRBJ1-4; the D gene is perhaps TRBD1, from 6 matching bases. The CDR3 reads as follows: CSAEGGAEEKLFF. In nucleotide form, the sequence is TGCAGTGCTGAGGGGGGCGCGGAAGAAAAACTGTTTTTT.